The entry below describes one TCR beta chain. The sample comes from a study of blood T cell repertoires in COVID-19. Original data processing: The authors estimated nucleated cell counts from reference gene primer amplification. Clones were read by immunoSEQ multiplex PCR, and TCRdb kept only the in-frame ones, dropping some. Clone size and the V and J calls come from that table; the DNA yielded D and trimming. The sample consists of 350,000 to 500,000 clones, around nine tenths of them appearing once. Participants were aged roughly 18 to 90 years from approximately 24 US areas. Participants had their cohort set by participant-reported clinical history. The CDR3 consists of 13 residues. Per the germline V gene, CDR1 is KGHSH and CDR2 is LQKENI. V was trimmed by 5 bases and J by 1 base, leaving 8 bases between them.

The sequenced sample consisted of PBMCs or T cells enriched from blood (not recorded which). The receptor's source is a young woman who had been exposed to COVID-19. This chain connects TRBV18 to TRBJ1-1; perhaps TRBD1 as D (6 bases). This CDR3 reads CASSTTGNTEAFF. CDR3 in DNA: TGTGCCAGCTCAACGACAGGGAACACTGAAGCTTTCTTT.